The rows below give T cell receptor beta chains drawn from one sample of a study of T cell changes during pregnancy in multiple sclerosis. Data came from immunoSEQ multiplex PCR; TCRdb stores just in-frame clones and leaves some out. The sample yields about 130,000 clones, roughly 97% seen once. Sequencing was performed on peripheral blood, taken after pregnancy. These receptors all come from a female donor with multiple sclerosis, enrolled in a pregnancy study. CDR3s include the opening cysteine and the closing phenylalanine or tryptophan. D genes are given only for firm matches.

CDR3,D,V
CASSEQGTGTTKNIQYF,TRBD1,TRBV25-1
CASRRNDGIAGARYF,NA,TRBV2
CASSDRLAGSDTQYF,TRBD2,TRBV11-2
CASSLTAGTSGYEQYF,TRBD2,TRBV7-3
CASSASGGNYEQYF,NA,TRBV9
CASSLGASTDTQYF,NA,TRBV18
CASSVDPAGSYNEQFF,NA,TRBV9
CASSTDRAYSNQPQHF,TRBD1,TRBV19
CASSSAPSTPLGGELFF,NA,TRBV7-2
CASSIISGPSYNEQFF,NA,TRBV19
CASSLSGRAGETQYF,TRBD2,TRBV19
CASSYSRDSSYEQYF,TRBD1,TRBV6-5
CSASQPTRPFF,NA,TRBV20-1
CASSAMGLAGAYEQYF,TRBD2,TRBV27
CASSLRGQISGNTIYF,TRBD1,TRBV7-2
CASSVGIAGGYEQYF,TRBD2,TRBV9
CASSRWVRGLHEQYF,TRBD1,TRBV19
CASSQEERAIEQYF,NA,TRBV4-2
CASSSSDTEAFF,NA,TRBV27
CASSQVGLAVYEQYF,TRBD2,TRBV4-1
CASTRDSPDEKLFF,TRBD1,TRBV19
CASSVAGDGNQPQHF,NA,TRBV9
CASSDMWRGENEKLFF,NA,TRBV7-9
CASSLFPLDTQYF,NA,TRBV27
CASGQGSYGYTF,TRBD1,TRBV10-3
CASSLLAGETQYF,TRBD2,TRBV27
CASSLTGTGGTISYEQYF,TRBD1,TRBV5-1
CASSQIKGQGNTEAFF,TRBD1,TRBV14
CASSSSSGYEQYF,TRBD2,TRBV7-8
CASSLSGTVINQPQHF,TRBD1,TRBV28
CASSGDSLQGFSYEQYF,TRBD1,TRBV28